This TCR beta chain was recorded in a study of beta chain features in type 1 diabetes. The V gene's germline CDR1 is MNHNY and CDR2 SVGAGI (reference sequence). CDR3 length equals 13 residues. Trimming took 7 bases from V and 0 from J, leaving 4 bases between them. The whole isolated RNA underwent reverse transcription, so sequencing captured expressed TCRB transcripts. The method was immunoSEQ multiplex PCR; TCRdb's version includes in-frame clones alone and lacks a portion of them. The data hold around 340,000 clones, with 15% to 20% observed a single time. The gene calls are TRBV6-6 and TRBJ2-6; D not certain. Sequenced sample: naive CD4+ T cells from blood. This receptor was taken from a woman in her late teens or twenties in good health. The DNA of the CDR3 is TGTGCCAGCACCATCTCTGGGGCCAACGTCCTGACTTTC. This encodes CASTISGANVLTF.